This T cell receptor (beta chain) was found in a study of blood T cell repertoires in COVID-19. This table comes from immunoSEQ multiplex PCR, and its TCRdb copy is limited to in-frame clones, with some not included. The table lists more than 200,000 clones, 90% to 95% of them singletons, with about 1.9% in the top ten. Germline V gives CDR1 SGHNT, CDR2 YENEEA. V was pared by 2 bases and J by 5 bases, with 12 bases between. The CDR3 loop spans 15 amino acids. Participant age was roughly 18 to 95 years, and participants resided in approximately 24 US areas. This TCR derives from a woman aged 18-29 years who had recovered from COVID-19. The chain carries TRBV11-3 and TRBJ1-4; D call uncertain. Sequenced sample: PBMCs or T cells enriched from blood (not recorded which). DNA of the CDR3: TGTGCCAGCAGCTTAACAGCGGATTCAAATGAAAAACTGTTTTTT. Translating it yields CASSLTADSNEKLFF.